This T cell receptor (beta chain) emerged from a study of blood T cells in healthy people across ages. Together with a sample-barcoded 5' primer, a J-beta primer mix was included in a second PCR lasting about 7 to 12 cycles. Each cDNA molecule was tagged by a template-switch adaptor with 12 random nucleotides. TCRdb reanalysed the 5' RACE reads using MiXCR and keeps one entry per CDR3 protein. The sample carries roughly 1,700,000 distinct CDR3 sequences, 28% recorded once. Trimming pared 5 bases from V and 5 bases from J, leaving 10 bases between. Germline values: CDR1 SGHRS, CDR2 YFSETQ. CDR3 length equals 13 residues.

The sequenced sample was blood. The receptor's source is a woman aged 30 to 39 in good health. The J gene is TRBJ2-2, the V gene TRBV5-1, with D possibly matching TRBD1 (5 bases). The CDR3 reads CASRATDTGELFF. DNA of the CDR3: TGCGCCAGCAGAGCGACAGATACCGGGGAGCTGTTTTTT.